The 5 T cell receptor beta chains listed next were all sequenced from one sample in a study of blood T cell repertoires in COVID-19. The data were produced by immunoSEQ multiplex PCR, yet TCRdb's version contains in-frame clones alone and is incomplete. The data show a few hundred thousand clones, 86% seen once. Sequenced material: peripheral blood. The source of these receptors is a man aged 25 to 40 with active or convalescent COVID-19.

This chain uses TRBV5-1 with TRBJ2-7; a weak D match, TRBD2 (6 bases). V lost 1 base to trimming and J lost 3 bases, with 11 bases between them. The CDR3 is made up of 14 amino acids. The germline gives CDR1 SGHRS, CDR2 YFSETQ. The CDR3 nucleotides read TGCGCCAGCAGCTTGTCGGGGGACCGCTACGAGCAGTACTTC. Protein sequence: CASSLSGDRYEQYF.

This clone was detected only a few times. The rearrangement uses TRBV27 and TRBJ2-1; TRBD1 might be the D (6 bases). V was pared by 8 bases and J by 0 bases, with 11 bases between. The germline V gene encodes CDR1 MNHEY and CDR2 SMNVEV (reference sequence). The CDR3 is 14 residues long. This CDR3 reads CASSDRSSYNEQFF. The DNA for the CDR3 is TGTGCCAGCTCCGACAGGAGCTCCTACAATGAGCAGTTCTTC.

This sequence joins TRBV4-1 and TRBJ1-4; the match to TRBD1 covers 9 bases. J gave up 3 bases and V 1 base, and 6 bases lay outside the gene matches. The CDR3 extends over 17 amino acids. Germline V CDR1 and CDR2: MGHRA, YSYEKL. The CDR3 region is CASSQGGQGPPNEKLFF. CDR3 sequence (DNA): TGCGCCAGCAGCCAAGGGGGACAGGGCCCTCCTAATGAAAAACTGTTTTTT.

About this clone itself: This specimen includes other DNA sequences encoding the same CDR3. The rearrangement joins TRBV24-1 to TRBJ2-7; 8 nucleotides agree with TRBD1. Germline V CDR1 and CDR2: KGHDR, SFDVKD. CDR3 length: 15 residues. V lost 4 bases, J lost 2 bases, and 6 bases stayed unmatched. The CDR3 spells CATSDPRDRTYEQYF. The CDR3 DNA sequence: TGTGCCACCAGTGACCCCCGGGACAGGACCTACGAGCAGTACTTC.

The rearrangement links TRBV18 to TRBJ1-1; 10 bases align to TRBD1. The ends lost 5 bases at V and 0 bases at J; junction bases unmatched: 0. This CDR3 comprises 14 residues. Germline V CDR1 and CDR2: KGHSH, LQKENI. The CDR3 protein is CASSGTGVNTEAFF. CDR3 sequence (DNA): TGTGCCAGCTCAGGGACAGGGGTGAACACTGAAGCTTTCTTT.